These T cell receptor beta chains were read from a single sample in a study of T cell responses to AZD1222 COVID-19 vaccine. Profiling relied on immunoSEQ multiplex PCR, and the TCRdb table lists in-frame clones only, not all of them. Of roughly 140,000 clones listed, roughly nine tenths were seen once; the top ten hold under 2%. The sequences come from peripheral blood, collected 28 days after the second AZD1222 dose. These receptors were obtained from an adult who received the AZD1222 COVID-19 vaccine. Both conserved end residues are part of each CDR3. D genes are given only for firm matches. Clone size, where shown, is once, few, many, or a class for clones that have expanded.

v_call	clone_size	j_call	d_call	cdr3_nt	cdr3_aa
TRBV5-8	NA	TRBJ2-2	TRBD1	TGTGCCAGCAGCTTGGCCGGGGCAGGGGGAAACACCGGGGAGCTGTTTTTT	CASSLAGAGGNTGELFF
TRBV6-1	NA	TRBJ1-5	NA	TGTGCCAGCAGTGAAGGAATCGATCAGCCCCAGCATTTT	CASSEGIDQPQHF
TRBV7-2	NA	TRBJ2-7	TRBD1	TGTGCCAGCAGCTTAACAGGGGGTACCTACGAGCAGTACTTC	CASSLTGGTYEQYF
TRBV5-6	NA	TRBJ1-5	NA	TGTGCCAGCAGCTTGTGGGGGGCTAAGCCCCAGCATTTT	CASSLWGAKPQHF
TRBV5-4	NA	TRBJ1-4	NA	TGTGCCAGCAGCTTATTGTCGGCGGGGGGTGAAAAACTGTTTTTT	CASSLLSAGGEKLFF
TRBV30	NA	TRBJ2-7	NA	TGTGCCTGGATCCAAGGGGGGCAGGGGGGATACGAGCAGTACTTC	CAWIQGGQGGYEQYF
TRBV3-1/TRBV3-2	few	TRBJ2-1	NA	TGTGCCAGCAGCCAGGTCCATGGCAATGAGCAGTTCTTC	CASSQVHGNEQFF
TRBV13	NA	TRBJ1-5	NA	TGTGCCAGCAGCTACGGACGGGGGGCCCAGCCCCAGCATTTT	CASSYGRGAQPQHF
TRBV30	NA	TRBJ1-2	TRBD1	TGTGCCTGGGCCCGGGACAGGGCTAACTATGGCTACACCTTC	CAWARDRANYGYTF
TRBV3-1/TRBV3-2	NA	TRBJ2-4	NA	TGTGCCAGCAGCCAAGACCCCGGGTCGTCGGACATTCAGTACTTC	CASSQDPGSSDIQYF
TRBV29-1	NA	TRBJ1-5	TRBD1	TGCAGCGTTGGAGACAGGGGCAATCAGCCCCAGCATTTT	CSVGDRGNQPQHF
TRBV7-9	NA	TRBJ1-3	NA	TGTGCCAGCAGCCGATTTCGGGCAGGGGCGTATCCTGGAAACACCATATATTTT	CASSRFRAGAYPGNTIYF
TRBV19	NA	TRBJ2-4	NA	TGTGCCAGTTTTCTAGCCAAAAACATTCAGTACTTC	CASFLAKNIQYF
TRBV3-1/TRBV3-2	NA	TRBJ1-6	NA	TGTGCCAGCAGCCAAGCCCCGGAAGCGGGCCATTCACCCCTCCACTTT	CASSQAPEAGHSPLHF
TRBV19	few	TRBJ2-7	NA	TGTGCCAGTAGTATCGTCACGGCGTGGGACGAGCAGTACTTC	CASSIVTAWDEQYF
TRBV5-4	NA	TRBJ2-1	NA	TGTGCCAGCAGCACCCCTACTGAGAAGCAGTTCTTC	CASSTPTEKQFF
TRBV7-2	NA	TRBJ2-7	NA	TGTGCCAGCAGCTTCACTGGCAGCTACGAGCAGTACTTC	CASSFTGSYEQYF
TRBV6-2/TRBV6-3	NA	TRBJ1-2	NA	TGTGCCAGCAGTTACCCAGGCCGGGGACATGGCTACACCTTC	CASSYPGRGHGYTF
TRBV7-2	NA	TRBJ1-4	NA	TGTGCCAGCAGCTCTCCGGGGCCCGGTAATGAAAAACTGTTTTTT	CASSSPGPGNEKLFF
TRBV28	NA	TRBJ1-5	TRBD1	TGTGCCAGCAGCCAGGTTCGGGACAGGGGGGATCAGCCCCAGCATTTT	CASSQVRDRGDQPQHF
TRBV3-1/TRBV3-2	NA	TRBJ1-1	NA	TGTGCCAGCAGCCCACCGACAGTTATGAACACTGAAGCTTTCTTT	CASSPPTVMNTEAFF
TRBV9	NA	TRBJ1-1	TRBD1	TGTGCCAGCAGCCTTACAGGGGGCGCGAAAGCTTTCTTT	CASSLTGGAKAFF
TRBV11-3	NA	TRBJ2-1	TRBD2	TGTGCCAGCAGCCGGGGGACTAGCGGATACAATGAGCAGTTCTTC	CASSRGTSGYNEQFF
TRBV5-5	NA	TRBJ1-5	NA	TGTGCCAGCAGCTTGGGGCCCTATGGCAATCAGCCCCAGCATTTT	CASSLGPYGNQPQHF
TRBV28	NA	TRBJ1-1	TRBD1	TGTGCCAGCGGAAGGACAGGAGAAATAAACACTGAAGCTTTCTTT	CASGRTGEINTEAFF
TRBV9	NA	TRBJ2-5	TRBD1	TGTGCCAGCAGCGTAGACAGGGGATCAGTCTCTGTTCAAGAGACCCAGTACTTC	CASSVDRGSVSVQETQYF
TRBV28	NA	TRBJ2-1	NA	TGTGCCAGCAGCCCGAGGGTGGCCAATGAGCAGTTCTTC	CASSPRVANEQFF
TRBV11-2	NA	TRBJ2-7	NA	TGTGCCAGCAGCTTAAACCCCCAGGGTTCCGAGCAGTACTTC	CASSLNPQGSEQYF
TRBV5-1	NA	TRBJ2-7	NA	TGCGCCAGCAGCTACCGGGACAACCATTACGAGCAGTACTTC	CASSYRDNHYEQYF
TRBV2	NA	TRBJ1-1	NA	TGTGCCAGCAGTGTCAAACAGATGAACACTGAAGCTTTCTTT	CASSVKQMNTEAFF
TRBV19	NA	TRBJ2-1	TRBD2	TGTGCCAGTAGTATGGGGTCCTGGGGGGGGAATGAGCAGTTCTTC	CASSMGSWGGNEQFF
TRBV30	NA	TRBJ2-1	TRBD2	TGTGCCTGGAGTAATAGCGGGAGCTCCTACAATGAGCAGTTCTTC	CAWSNSGSSYNEQFF
TRBV28	NA	TRBJ1-3	NA	TGTGCCAGCAGTTTAACCAAGGGTGCCGGAAACACCATATATTTT	CASSLTKGAGNTIYF
TRBV30	NA	TRBJ1-3	NA	TGTGCCTGGAGTGTACTGGGGGGCTCTGGAAACACCATATATTTT	CAWSVLGGSGNTIYF
TRBV5-5	NA	TRBJ1-1	NA	TGTGCCAGCAGCTTGGGGGACCGGTCTGAAGCTTTCTTT	CASSLGDRSEAFF
TRBV5-6	NA	TRBJ2-5	TRBD2	TGTGCCAGCAGCTATCGGACTAGCGCGCTACAAGAGACCCAGTACTTC	CASSYRTSALQETQYF